This TCR beta chain was sequenced for a study of T-cell reconstitution after alpha-beta-depleted transplantation in children. The CDR3 length is 13 residues. Germline V CDR1 and CDR2: DFQATT, SNEGSKA (reference sequence). The V end was cut by 1 base, the J end by 4 bases, with 11 bases between. Notes on the study in general: Two months or so post-transplant, alpha-beta T cells reportedly derived from several hundred expanded graft clones. Recipient T cells and thymic progenitors that survived were the source of the high TCRbeta diversity seen at day 60 in some patients. At one year after transplant, newly produced T cells mostly accounted for T-cell counts and diversity.

Preparation of the TCRbeta library was carried out with unique molecular identifiers. TCRdb reanalysed the PCR reads using MiXCR and keeps one entry per CDR3 protein. The data show about 17,000 distinct CDR3 sequences, around 12% seen once. As to this clonotype: The antigen is undetermined.

V is TRBV20-1 and J is TRBJ2-7, with D hard to call. This clonotype was obtained from a boy less than two years old who had a stem cell transplant for Wiskott-Aldrich syndrome, so the T cells may come from the graft donor. The sample consisted of PBMCs, mostly from graft donor cells, taken 180 days after TCRalphabeta/CD19-depleted stem cell transplant. CDR3 coding DNA: TGCAGTGCTAGAGTCAATGAGGTTTACGAGCAGTACTTC. It translates to CSARVNEVYEQYF.